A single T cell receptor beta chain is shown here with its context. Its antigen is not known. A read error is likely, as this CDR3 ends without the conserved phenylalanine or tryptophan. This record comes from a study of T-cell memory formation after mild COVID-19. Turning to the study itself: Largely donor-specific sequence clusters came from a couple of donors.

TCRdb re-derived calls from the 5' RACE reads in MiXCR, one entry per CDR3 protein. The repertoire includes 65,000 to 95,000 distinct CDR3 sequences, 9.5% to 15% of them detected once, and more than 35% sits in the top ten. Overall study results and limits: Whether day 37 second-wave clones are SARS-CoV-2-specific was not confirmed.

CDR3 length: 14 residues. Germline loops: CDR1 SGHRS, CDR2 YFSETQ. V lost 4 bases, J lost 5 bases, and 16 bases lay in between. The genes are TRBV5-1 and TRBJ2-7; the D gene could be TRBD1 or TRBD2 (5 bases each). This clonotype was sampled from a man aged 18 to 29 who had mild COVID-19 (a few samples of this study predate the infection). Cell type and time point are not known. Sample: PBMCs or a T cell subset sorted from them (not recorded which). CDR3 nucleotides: TGCGCCAGCAGCCGCCGGGGCGGATCGGACGAGCAGTACGCC. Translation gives CASSRRGGSDEQYA.